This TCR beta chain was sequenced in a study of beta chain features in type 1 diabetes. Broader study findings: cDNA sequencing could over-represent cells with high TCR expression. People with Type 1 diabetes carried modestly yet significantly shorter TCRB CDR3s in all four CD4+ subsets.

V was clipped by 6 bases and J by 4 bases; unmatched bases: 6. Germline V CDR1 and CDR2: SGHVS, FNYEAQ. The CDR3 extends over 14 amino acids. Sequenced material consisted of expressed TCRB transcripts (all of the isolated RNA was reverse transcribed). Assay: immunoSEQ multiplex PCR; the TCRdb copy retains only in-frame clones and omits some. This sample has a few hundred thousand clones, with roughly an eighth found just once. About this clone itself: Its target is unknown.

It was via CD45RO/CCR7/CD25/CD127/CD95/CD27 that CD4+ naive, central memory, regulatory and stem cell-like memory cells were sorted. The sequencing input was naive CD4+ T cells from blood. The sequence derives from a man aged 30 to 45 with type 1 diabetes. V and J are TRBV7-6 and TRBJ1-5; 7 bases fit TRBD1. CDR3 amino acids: CASSPNRGNQPQHF. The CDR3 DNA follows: TGTGCCAGCAGTCCTAACAGGGGTAATCAGCCCCAGCATTTT.